The source of this TCR beta chain is a study of CD8 T cells in ankylosing spondylitis. Study-level findings and limits: Reports say disease-linked clones showed up significantly more in matched ankylosing spondylitis synovial fluid. Among TCR beta sequences, a motif of about 8 highly homologous variants appeared characteristic of ankylosing spondylitis blood. The authors found the disease-linked clones to be CD8+ and relatively rare in peripheral blood.

This clonotype was picked up many times. Its antigen is unknown. Construction of TCR beta libraries was performed using quantitative 5'-RACE with molecular barcodes. One entry per CDR3 protein results from TCRdb running MiXCR on the 5' RACE reads. The table includes 150,000 to 200,000 distinct CDR3 sequences, roughly 13% detected once. The CDR3 length is 13 residues. V shed 3 bases and J shed 7 bases, with 10 bases lying between them. The chain is built from TRBV12-3 or TRBV12-4 and TRBJ1-5; unclear D gene. The sequenced sample was blood, either unsorted or a sorted T cell fraction (not recorded which). The receptor comes from a female donor with ankylosing spondylitis or in good health (not recorded which). The CDR3 reads CASSLGETQPQHF. The CDR3 DNA is TGTGCCAGCAGTTTGGGTGAGACCCAGCCCCAGCATTTT.